This TCR beta chain was recovered during a study of blood T cell repertoires in COVID-19. The overall study: Samples came from the United States, Italy and Spain, spanning acute and convalescent COVID-19. From T cells, B-cell-depleted T cells, or PBMCs came the material, which was cDNA or gDNA.

Ages ranged from about 18 to 89 years, with residence in about 23 US areas. The repertoire was sequenced with immunoSEQ multiplex PCR; TCRdb's copy has only in-frame clones and lacks some. The sample has about 480,000 clones; about 90% are singletons. CDR3 size: 13 residues. The trim removed 11 bases at V and 0 bases at J, leaving 6 bases unmatched. The germline V gene has CDR1 SNHLY and CDR2 FYNNEI. V and J are TRBV2 and TRBJ2-7; 8 bases are a match to TRBD2. The material sequenced was PBMCs or T cells enriched from blood (not recorded which). This TCR came from a woman younger than 35 with acute COVID-19. Here the CDR3 DNA reads TGTGCCCAAAAGCGGGAGCTCTCCTACGAGCAGTACTTC. Translation gives CAQKRELSYEQYF.